This TCR beta chain derives from a study of blood T cells in healthy people across ages. This clonotype was detected many times. The CDR3 has 13 residues. Between the trimmed V and J ends, which lost 0 bases and 10 bases, there was a span of 10 bases. Germline V gives CDR1 LGHNA, CDR2 YNFKEQ. The second PCR ran roughly 6 to 11 cycles with a sample-barcoded 5' primer and J-beta primers. TCRdb re-analysed the 5' RACE reads in MiXCR, keeping a single row per CDR3 protein. The table includes 800,000 or so distinct CDR3 sequences, about half detected once. The chain couples TRBV4-2 to TRBJ2-1, with D unresolved. The clonotype originates from a man at least 80 years old in good health. Sequences were obtained from blood. In nucleotides, the CDR3 is TGTGCCAGCAGCCAAGATCGTTTGAGAGAGCAGTTCTTC. Protein: CASSQDRLREQFF.